This is a list of T cell receptor beta chains from one sample in a study of blood T cells in healthy people across ages. One entry per CDR3 protein results from TCRdb running MiXCR on the 5' RACE reads. This sample has roughly 680,000 distinct CDR3 sequences, with around 52% found just once. The material sequenced was blood. The receptors originated from an elderly woman in good health. CDR3s include the opening cysteine and the closing phenylalanine or tryptophan. The order of the fields is clone size, V gene, D gene, J gene, CDR3 protein, CDR3 DNA. A D gene is named only where the DNA matches it firmly. Only some rows state a clone size, as once, few, many or a class for expanded clones.

few	TRBV20-1	-	TRBJ2-6	CSGIRDSGANVLTF	TGCAGTGGTATTCGGGACTCTGGGGCCAACGTCCTGACTTTC
-	TRBV15	-	TRBJ2-1	CATSRDRWAQDEQFF	TGTGCCACCAGCAGAGATCGGTGGGCCCAGGATGAGCAGTTCTTC
few	TRBV6-2/TRBV6-3	TRBD2	TRBJ2-7	CASSLRGAPSYEQYF	TGTGCCAGCAGTCTGCGGGGGGCCCCCTCCTACGAGCAGTACTTC
few	TRBV7-8	-	TRBJ2-1	CASSLVQGNYNEQFF	TGTGCCAGCAGCTTAGTTCAGGGAAACTACAATGAGCAGTTCTTC
many	TRBV9	-	TRBJ2-3	CASSGRDSKDTQYF	TGTGCCAGCAGCGGGAGGGACTCCAAGGATACGCAGTATTTT
-	TRBV7-3	-	TRBJ2-3	CASSLVGGAASTDTQYF	TGTGCCAGCAGCTTAGTTGGCGGTGCGGCGAGCACAGATACGCAGTATTTT
many	TRBV13	-	TRBJ2-1	CASNERNEQFF	TGTGCCAGCAACGAGCGGAATGAGCAGTTCTTC
-	TRBV7-3	TRBD2	TRBJ2-1	CASSLRAGGLYNEQFF	TGTGCCAGCAGCTTAAGGGCGGGGGGGCTTTACAATGAGCAGTTCTTC
-	TRBV5-1	-	TRBJ1-6	CASRTGQSPLHF	TGCGCCAGCAGGACGGGGCAATCACCCCTCCACTTT
many	TRBV27	-	TRBJ1-2	CASSLSPIPGQYGYTF	TGTGCCAGCAGTTTATCCCCCATCCCCGGGCAATATGGCTACACCTTC
many	TRBV7-2	TRBD1	TRBJ1-5	CASSLRRQGFSNQPQHF	TGTGCCAGCAGCTTAAGGAGACAGGGGTTTAGCAATCAGCCCCAGCATTTT
-	TRBV12-3/TRBV12-4	TRBD1	TRBJ1-2	CASRVAGTGYGYTF	TGTGCCAGCAGAGTAGCCGGGACAGGCTATGGCTACACCTTC
-	TRBV10-3	TRBD1	TRBJ1-2	CAISDLTGERANYGYTF	TGTGCCATCAGTGATTTAACAGGGGAGCGGGCTAACTATGGCTACACCTTC
many	TRBV12-3/TRBV12-4	-	TRBJ1-1	CASSFGGSTEAFF	TGTGCCAGCAGTTTCGGAGGGAGCACTGAAGCTTTCTTT
-	TRBV4-1	TRBD2	TRBJ2-4	CASSAGLAGKNIQYF	TGCGCCAGCAGCGCGGGACTAGCGGGAAAGAACATTCAGTACTTC
many	TRBV12-3/TRBV12-4	-	TRBJ2-7	CASRLGLDSYEQYF	TGTGCCAGCAGACTCGGACTTGACTCCTACGAGCAGTACTTC
many	TRBV5-5	TRBD1	TRBJ2-4	CASSALQGRNIQYF	TGTGCCAGCAGCGCCTTACAGGGGAGAAACATTCAGTACTTC
few	TRBV25-1	-	TRBJ2-3	CASSDGQGVTDTQYF	TGTGCCAGCAGTGACGGGCAGGGTGTGACAGATACGCAGTATTTT
many	TRBV29-1	-	TRBJ2-1	CSGDNESHEQFF	TGCAGCGGGGATAACGAGAGCCATGAGCAGTTCTTC
-	TRBV20-1	TRBD2	TRBJ2-3	CSARDKGLAGVADTQYF	TGCAGTGCTAGAGATAAGGGACTAGCGGGTGTGGCAGATACGCAGTATTTT
-	TRBV3-1	-	TRBJ1-2	CASSQDRQYRGYTF	TGTGCCAGCAGCCAAGACCGACAGTATAGAGGCTACACCTTC
many	TRBV12-3/TRBV12-4	-	TRBJ2-7	CASTGISYEQYF	TGTGCCAGCACAGGCATCTCCTACGAGCAGTACTTC
many	TRBV20-1	-	TRBJ1-4	CSAMDGLNEKLFF	TGCAGTGCCATGGACGGCTTAAATGAAAAACTGTTTTTT
few	TRBV7-6	TRBD1	TRBJ1-1	CASSSSHVPGGAGNTEAFF	TGTGCCAGCAGCTCCTCTCACGTTCCAGGGGGCGCCGGGAACACTGAAGCTTTCTTT
many	TRBV20-1	-	TRBJ1-2	CSARGLGSRYGYTF	TGCAGTGCTAGGGGGCTGGGGTCCCGCTATGGCTACACCTTC
many	TRBV6-6	-	TRBJ2-7	CASSYGQQTAEQYF	TGTGCCAGCAGTTACGGGCAACAGACGGCCGAGCAGTACTTC